This note documents a single TCR beta chain sequence. This sample was taken from a study of blood T cells in healthy people across ages. A second PCR of roughly 7 to 11 cycles used a sample-barcoded 5' primer and a J-beta primer mix. The template-switch adaptor, which had 12 random nucleotides, put a tag on each cDNA molecule. MiXCR, applied by TCRdb to the 5' RACE reads, yields one record per CDR3 protein. This sample yields hundreds of thousands of distinct CDR3 sequences, of which about 61% are seen a single time; about a quarter belongs to the top ten. The amount of total RNA extracted per sample was at least 6 micrograms. The receptor was derived from a man aged 40-55 years in good health. Source material: blood.

The CDR3 DNA is TGTGCCAGCAGCGTAGATTCCGGAGACAGGGGGCTAGACTATGGCTACACCTTC. It translates to CASSVDSGDRGLDYGYTF. The chain has TRBV9 and TRBJ1-2, with TRBD1 matching 10 bases. Losses at the gene ends were 0 bases for V and 3 bases for J; bases not matched to a gene: 11. Germline CDR1 is SGDLS and CDR2 is YYNGEE. This CDR3 has 18 amino acids.